These 16 T cell receptor beta chains came from one sample sequenced in a study of shared clonotypes between healthy human individuals. Cells designated naive CD8 were CD45RO-negative and were positively selected for CCR7, with terminally differentiated effector memory CD45RA+ cells excluded. Some clones are missing from TCRdb's copy, which holds only in-frame ones; the method was immunoSEQ multiplex PCR. The sample lists 2 million to 2.5 million clones; roughly 95% were seen once. Sequenced: naive CD8+ T cells sorted from blood. Source of these receptors: a man aged 18 to 30 in good health.

The V and J genes are TRBV5-1 and TRBJ2-1; 7 nucleotides align to TRBD1. V trimming: 0 bases; J trimming: 8 bases; junction bases outside the gene matches: 2. From germline, CDR1 is SGHRS and CDR2 YFSETQ. The CDR3 consists of 13 residues. CDR3 nucleotide sequence: TGCGCCAGCAGCTTGGGCACAGGGGATGAGCAGTTCTTC. Protein product: CASSLGTGDEQFF.

V and J are TRBV28 and TRBJ1-5; TRBD1 matches 8 bases. In germline, CDR1 is MDHEN, CDR2 SYDVKM. The length of the CDR3 is 16 residues. V lost 3 bases, J lost 7 bases, and 11 bases stayed unmatched. CDR3 nucleotide sequence: TGTGCCAGCAGTTTGACGACAGGGGCCCTTTTACAGCCCCAGCATTTT. It is translated as CASSLTTGALLQPQHF.

The chain recombines TRBV19 with TRBJ1-2; a weak D match, TRBD1 (5 bases). This CDR3 has 14 amino acids. Trimming cost V 10 bases and J 4 bases, with 19 bases left between them. Germline V gives CDR1 LNHDA, CDR2 SQIVND (reference sequence). CDR3 nucleotide sequence: TGTGCCACCACGGCGAGAGGGGCCCTCTATGGCTACACCTTC. Protein: CATTARGALYGYTF.

V and J are TRBV9 and TRBJ2-4; 8 nucleotides align to TRBD1. The V gene end was trimmed by 4 bases and the J gene end by 5 bases; junction bases not matched to a gene: 8. This CDR3 has 15 residues. The germline V gene encodes CDR1 SGDLS and CDR2 YYNGEE. CDR3 loop: CASSPKTGVENIQYF. CDR3 sequence (DNA): TGTGCCAGCAGCCCAAAGACAGGGGTGGAAAACATTCAGTACTTC.

V and J are TRBV5-1 and TRBJ1-2; perhaps TRBD1 as D (5 bases). Germline CDR1 reads SGHRS; CDR2 reads YFSETQ. This CDR3 has 17 residues. The ends were cut back, 3 bases at V and 2 bases at J, with 20 bases in the middle. The DNA of the CDR3 is TGCGCCAGCAGCTCCTACCCGACGGGGGAATGGAACTATGGCTACACCTTC. This codes for CASSSYPTGEWNYGYTF.

This chain links TRBV18 with TRBJ2-6, with 9 bases fitting TRBD1. Germline-derived CDR1 and CDR2 are KGHSH and LQKENI. V shed 0 bases, J shed 2 bases, and the junction held 8 bases outside the gene matches. This CDR3 comprises 19 residues. CDR3 nucleotides: TGTGCCAGCTCACCACCCTGGGACAGGGATCCCCCTGGGGCCAACGTCCTGACTTTC. It codes for CASSPPWDRDPPGANVLTF.

This clone was counted a single time. V gene TRBV10-1 combines with J gene TRBJ1-1, with a weak D call TRBD1 (5 bases). Germline V gene sequence: CDR1 WNHNN, CDR2 SYGVQD (reference sequence). The CDR3 is 12 amino acids. V lost 5 bases to trimming and J lost 6 bases, with 10 bases between them. As DNA, the CDR3 is TGCGCCAGCAGTTCGGGGCCCGCTGAAGCTTTCTTT. It translates to CASSSGPAEAFF.

The chain uses TRBV15 and TRBJ1-6; possible D gene TRBD1, 6 bases. This CDR3 is built from 15 residues. Germline lookup yields CDR1 LNHNV and CDR2 YYDKDF (reference sequence). Trimming took 6 bases from V and 6 from J, leaving 15 bases between them. The CDR3 spells CATRENRASNSPLHF. CDR3 nucleotide sequence: TGTGCCACCAGGGAGAACAGGGCGTCTAATTCACCCCTCCACTTT.

The chain joins TRBV12-5 to TRBJ1-5; 7 bases are a match to TRBD1. The CDR3 consists of 15 residues. Germline assignment: CDR1 LGHNT and CDR2 FRNRAP. Trimming cost V 1 base and J 6 bases; bases outside gene matches: 6. CDR3 in amino acids: CASGLGGQDGQPQHF. CDR3 coding DNA: TGTGCTAGTGGTTTGGGTGGACAGGACGGTCAGCCCCAGCATTTT. Looking up the rest from reference TRBV12-5 and TRBJ1-5 gives the full variable domain: DARVTQTPRHKVTEMGQEVTMRCQPILGHNTVFWYRQTMMQGLELLAYFRNRAPLDDSGMPKDRFSAEMPDATLATLKIQPSEPRDSAVYFCASGLGGQDGQPQHFGDGTRLSIL.

A word on this clone: A read error may account for a junction end that differs from germline. V usage is TRBV5-8 and J usage is TRBJ2-7, with D tentatively TRBD2 (5 bases). This CDR3 has 14 residues. CDR1 is SGHTS, CDR2 YDEGEE, per germline. The CDR3 bases are TGTGCCAGCACCTTGCTGGACTTACGCTACGAGCAGTACTTC. Translation gives CASTLLDLRYEQYF.

With regard to this clone: Other DNA sequences in this sample translate to the same CDR3. The chain couples TRBV4-1 to TRBJ2-7; D may be TRBD1 or TRBD2 (5 bases each). CDR1 and CDR2 from the germline V gene are MGHRA and YSYEKL. Deletions cut 0 bases from V and 2 bases from J, with 11 bases between. The CDR3 loop spans 15 amino acids. CDR3 residues: CASSQDRDPTYEQYF. DNA of the CDR3: TGCGCCAGCAGCCAAGATAGGGACCCTACCTACGAGCAGTACTTC.

The chain couples TRBV5-1 to TRBJ2-3, with D tentatively TRBD2 (6 bases). V was pared by 0 bases and J by 1 base, with 9 bases between. CDR1 is SGHRS and CDR2 is YFSETQ in the germline V gene. There are 15 residues in the CDR3. CDR3 in amino acids: CASSLEPSGTDTQYF. The CDR3 nucleotides are TGCGCCAGCAGCTTGGAGCCTAGCGGCACAGATACGCAGTATTTT.

The DNA for the CDR3 is TGTGCCAGCAGCCCCCTGAGTTTGGGCTATGGCTACACCTTC. Its translation: CASSPLSLGYGYTF. The gene calls are TRBV28 and TRBJ1-2; D call uncertain. The CDR3 extends over 14 amino acids. Trimming pared 6 bases from V and 4 bases from J, leaving 15 bases between. Per the germline V gene, CDR1 is MDHEN and CDR2 is SYDVKM.

The chain recombines TRBV4-1 with TRBJ2-7; D possibly corresponds to TRBD1 (5 bases). The CDR3 spans 14 residues. The V end lost 1 base, the J end lost 2 bases, and 9 bases lay between the germline ends. The V gene's germline CDR1 is MGHRA and CDR2 YSYEKL. CDR3 sequence reads: CASSQVRGTYEQYF. The CDR3 bases are TGCGCCAGCAGCCAAGTAAGGGGCACCTACGAGCAGTACTTC.

This chain connects TRBV27 to TRBJ2-3; no definite D call. The CDR3 sequence is 17 residues long. The germline CDR1 and CDR2 sequences are MNHEY and SMNVEV (reference sequence). Trimming pared 3 bases from V and 0 bases from J, leaving 16 bases between. The CDR3 DNA reads TGTGCCAGCAGTTTGCTCGGTCGATCTTCTAGCACAGATACGCAGTATTTT. Translation: CASSLLGRSSSTDTQYF.

As for this clone: The sample contains more than one DNA sequence encoding this CDR3. The gene calls are TRBV9 and TRBJ1-4; D unresolved. CDR3 length: 15 amino acids. Trimming removed 0 bases at V and 0 bases at J, with 6 bases between. Germline CDR1 reads SGDLS; CDR2 reads YYNGEE. This chain's CDR3 is CASSVDGTTNEKLFF. For the CDR3, the DNA is TGTGCCAGCAGCGTAGATGGCACAACTAATGAAAAACTGTTTTTT.